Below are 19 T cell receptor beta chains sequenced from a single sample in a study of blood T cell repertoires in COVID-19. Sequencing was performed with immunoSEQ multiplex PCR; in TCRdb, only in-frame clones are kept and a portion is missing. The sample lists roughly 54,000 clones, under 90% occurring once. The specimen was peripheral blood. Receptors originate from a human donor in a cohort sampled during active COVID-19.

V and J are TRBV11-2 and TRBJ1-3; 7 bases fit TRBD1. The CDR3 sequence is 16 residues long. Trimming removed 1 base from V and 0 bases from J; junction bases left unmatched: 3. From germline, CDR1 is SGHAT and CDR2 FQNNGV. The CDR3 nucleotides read TGTGCCAGCAGCTTAGTGGGACAGAGCTCTGGAAACACCATATATTTT. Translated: CASSLVGQSSGNTIYF.

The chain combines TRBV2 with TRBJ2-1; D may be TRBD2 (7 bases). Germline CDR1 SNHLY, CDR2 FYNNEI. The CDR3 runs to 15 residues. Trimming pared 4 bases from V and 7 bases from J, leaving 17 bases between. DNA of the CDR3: TGTGCCAGCAGTGCCGCCTCAAGGGGGGGGAATGAGCAGTTCTTC. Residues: CASSAASRGGNEQFF.

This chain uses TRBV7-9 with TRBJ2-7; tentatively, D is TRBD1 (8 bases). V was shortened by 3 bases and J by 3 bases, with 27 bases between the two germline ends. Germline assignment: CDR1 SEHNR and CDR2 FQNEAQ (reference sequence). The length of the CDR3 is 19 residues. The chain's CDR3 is CASSFRSAFQTGDYYEQYF. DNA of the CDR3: TGTGCCAGCAGCTTTAGAAGTGCATTCCAGACAGGGGACTACTACGAGCAGTACTTC.

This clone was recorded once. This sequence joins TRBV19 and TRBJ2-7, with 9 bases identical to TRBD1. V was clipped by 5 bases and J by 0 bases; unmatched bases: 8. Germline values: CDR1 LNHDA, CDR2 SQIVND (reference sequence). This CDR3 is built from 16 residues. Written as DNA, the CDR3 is TGTGCCAGTAGTGCCTATACAGGGGGCCTCTCCTACGAGCAGTACTTC. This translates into CASSAYTGGLSYEQYF.

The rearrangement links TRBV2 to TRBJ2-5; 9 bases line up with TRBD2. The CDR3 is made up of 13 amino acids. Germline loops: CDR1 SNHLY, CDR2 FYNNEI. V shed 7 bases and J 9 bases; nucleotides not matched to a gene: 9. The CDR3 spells CASIMEASGAQYF. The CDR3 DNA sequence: TGTGCCAGCATTATGGAGGCTAGCGGGGCCCAGTACTTC.

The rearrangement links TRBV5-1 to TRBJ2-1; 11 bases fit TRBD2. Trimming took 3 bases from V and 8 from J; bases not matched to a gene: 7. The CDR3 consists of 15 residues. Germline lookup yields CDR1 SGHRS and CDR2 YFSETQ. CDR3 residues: CASSSGLAEPHEQFF. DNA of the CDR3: TGCGCCAGCAGCTCGGGACTAGCGGAGCCCCATGAGCAGTTCTTC.

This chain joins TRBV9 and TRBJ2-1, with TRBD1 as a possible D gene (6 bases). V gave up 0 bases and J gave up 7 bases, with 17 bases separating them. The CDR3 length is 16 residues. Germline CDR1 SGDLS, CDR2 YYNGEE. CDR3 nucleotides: TGTGCCAGCAGCGTAGGTTCACAGGGAAGTTCTAATGAGCAGTTCTTC. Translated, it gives CASSVGSQGSSNEQFF.

The CDR3 DNA reads as TGTGCCACCCAAGGACAGGGGGTGAACATTCAGTACTTC. As protein: CATQGQGVNIQYF. The V call is TRBV19, the J call TRBJ2-4, with 10 bases aligning to TRBD1. With 10 bases clipped from V and 7 bases from J, the junction kept 7 bases outside the gene matches. This CDR3 spans 13 amino acids. Germline lookup yields CDR1 LNHDA and CDR2 SQIVND (reference sequence).

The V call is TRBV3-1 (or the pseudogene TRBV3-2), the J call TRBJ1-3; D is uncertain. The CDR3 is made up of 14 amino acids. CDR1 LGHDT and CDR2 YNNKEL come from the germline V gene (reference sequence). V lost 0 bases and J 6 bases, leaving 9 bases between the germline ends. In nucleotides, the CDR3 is TGTGCCAGCAGCCAAGATCCCCCGGTAAACACCATATATTTT. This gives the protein CASSQDPPVNTIYF.

CDR3 sequence reads: CAMSGSSYEQYF. DNA for the CDR3: TGTGCCATGAGCGGAAGCTCCTACGAGCAGTACTTC. This chain connects TRBV10-3 to TRBJ2-7; maybe TRBD2 (5 bases). CDR1 is ENHRY and CDR2 is SYGVKD in the germline V gene. The CDR3 extends over 12 amino acids. Between the trimmed V and J ends, which lost 9 bases and 0 bases, there was a span of 9 bases.

CDR3 DNA sequence: TGTGCCAGCAGTTACCGGGCGGAGGGTGGAAACACCATATATTTT. It translates to CASSYRAEGGNTIYF. This chain uses TRBV6-5 with TRBJ1-3, with no clear D. Germline CDR1 MNHEY, CDR2 SVGAGI. The CDR3 length is 15 residues. Trimming took off 2 bases at V and 3 bases at J, with 11 bases between the two ends.

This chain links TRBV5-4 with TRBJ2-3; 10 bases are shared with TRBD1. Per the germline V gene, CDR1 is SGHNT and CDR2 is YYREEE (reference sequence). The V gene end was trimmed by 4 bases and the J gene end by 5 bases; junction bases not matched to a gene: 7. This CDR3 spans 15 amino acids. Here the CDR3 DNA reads TGTGCCAGCAGCCTCCGGGACAGGGGAGGAGATACGCAGTATTTT. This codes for CASSLRDRGGDTQYF.

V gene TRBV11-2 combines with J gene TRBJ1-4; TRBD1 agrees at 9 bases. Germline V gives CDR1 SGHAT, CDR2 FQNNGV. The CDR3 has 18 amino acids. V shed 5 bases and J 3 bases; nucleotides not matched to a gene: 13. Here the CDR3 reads CASSTDKGTGLANEKLFF. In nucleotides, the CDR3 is TGTGCCAGCAGCACTGACAAAGGGACAGGGTTGGCTAATGAAAAACTGTTTTTT. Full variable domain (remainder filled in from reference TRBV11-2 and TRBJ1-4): EAGVAQSPRYKIIEKRQSVAFWCNPISGHATLYWYQQILGQGPKLLIQFQNNGVVDDSQLPKDRFSAERLKGVDSTLKIQPAKLEDSAVYLCASSTDKGTGLANEKLFFGSGTQLSVL.

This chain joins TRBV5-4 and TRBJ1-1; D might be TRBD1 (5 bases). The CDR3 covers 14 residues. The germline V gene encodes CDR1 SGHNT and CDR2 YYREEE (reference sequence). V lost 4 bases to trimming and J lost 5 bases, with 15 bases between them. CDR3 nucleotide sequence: TGTGCCAGCAGCAAAGGGACTCATGTTACTGAAGCTTTCTTT. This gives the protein CASSKGTHVTEAFF.

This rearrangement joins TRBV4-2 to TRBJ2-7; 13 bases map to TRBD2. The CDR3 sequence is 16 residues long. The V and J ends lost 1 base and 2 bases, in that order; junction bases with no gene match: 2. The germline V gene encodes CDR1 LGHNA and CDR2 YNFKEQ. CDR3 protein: CASSQGGTSGAYEQYF. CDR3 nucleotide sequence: TGTGCCAGCAGCCAAGGGGGGACTAGCGGGGCCTACGAGCAGTACTTC.

The CDR3 coding sequence is TGTGCCAGCAGTTATTCCGGGACACACTACAATGAGCAGTTCTTC. Its protein product is CASSYSGTHYNEQFF. The chain joins TRBV6-5 to TRBJ2-1; TRBD1 is a possible D gene (6 bases). The CDR3 extends over 15 amino acids. CDR1 and CDR2 (germline): MNHEY, SVGAGI. Trimming shortened V by 3 bases and J by 3 bases, and 12 bases separated the two germline ends.

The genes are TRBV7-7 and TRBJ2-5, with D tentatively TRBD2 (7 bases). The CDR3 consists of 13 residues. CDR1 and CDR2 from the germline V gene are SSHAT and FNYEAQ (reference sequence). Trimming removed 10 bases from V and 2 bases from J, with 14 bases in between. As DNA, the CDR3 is TGTGCCACCGGGGGGCCAAGTCAAGAGACCCAGTACTTC. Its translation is CATGGPSQETQYF.

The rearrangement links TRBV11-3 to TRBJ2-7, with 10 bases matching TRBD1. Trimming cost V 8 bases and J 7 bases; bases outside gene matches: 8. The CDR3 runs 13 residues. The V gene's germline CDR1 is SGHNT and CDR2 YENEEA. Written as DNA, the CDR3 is TGTGCCAGCCAGGCGGGACAGGGGAAAGAGCAGTACTTC. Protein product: CASQAGQGKEQYF.

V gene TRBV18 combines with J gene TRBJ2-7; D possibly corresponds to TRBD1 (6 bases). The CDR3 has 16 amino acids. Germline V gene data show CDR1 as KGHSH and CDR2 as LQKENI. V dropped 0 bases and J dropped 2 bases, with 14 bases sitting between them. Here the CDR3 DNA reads TGTGCCAGCTCACCACCGGGAACAGGGCTAGCCTACGAGCAGTACTTC. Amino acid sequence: CASSPPGTGLAYEQYF.